One sample yielded the 8 T cell receptor beta chains listed below, sequenced in a study of blood T cells in healthy people across ages. Next came a second PCR, run for about 6 to 11 cycles, which used a sample-barcoded 5' primer along with a J-beta primer mix. TCRdb independently ran MiXCR on the 5' RACE reads; one entry per CDR3 protein. The sample has over 950,000 distinct CDR3 sequences; around two fifths are singletons. Sample: blood. These receptors were taken from a man aged 18 to 35 in good health.

V usage is TRBV20-1 and J usage is TRBJ2-3, with D hard to call. CDR3 length: 12 residues. The V gene's germline CDR1 is DFQATT and CDR2 SNEGSKA (reference sequence). V shed 4 bases and J shed 5 bases, with 10 bases lying between them. CDR3 nucleotides: TGCAGTGCTACCGTCACTGGAGATACGCAGTATTTT. It specifies CSATVTGDTQYF.

This clonotype was picked up a small number of times. The rearrangement joins TRBV6-2 or TRBV6-3 to TRBJ1-5; 7 bases map to TRBD1. The junction had 8 bases not matched to a gene; V was cut back by 5 bases and J by 7 bases. CDR3 length equals 14 residues. Germline loops: CDR1 MNHEY, CDR2 SVGEGT. Here the CDR3 reads CASSLQGMKQPQHF. The CDR3, as DNA: TGTGCCAGCAGTCTACAGGGGATGAAGCAGCCCCAGCATTTT.

This clonotype was seen only a few times. This sequence joins TRBV20-1 and TRBJ2-1; 8 positions match TRBD2. The CDR3 has 14 residues. Germline CDR1 is DFQATT and CDR2 is SNEGSKA (reference sequence). Unmatched junction bases numbered 12, after V lost 5 bases and J lost 9 bases. Here the CDR3 DNA reads TGCAGTGCTCTGAACACCGGACTAGCCGGTGAGCAGTTCTTC. The encoded protein is CSALNTGLAGEQFF.

This clonotype was seen more than once but under ten times. V is TRBV4-3 and J is TRBJ2-5; D is possibly TRBD2 (5 bases). CDR1 is LGHNA, CDR2 YSLEER, per germline. The V end lost 1 base, the J end lost 4 bases, and 13 bases lay between the germline ends. This CDR3 comprises 15 residues. CDR3 sequence reads: CASSQVRGRRETQYF. CDR3 nucleotides: TGCGCCAGCAGCCAAGTTCGGGGAAGGCGAGAGACCCAGTACTTC.

This chain links TRBV20-1 with TRBJ1-2; D call uncertain. Germline CDR1 reads DFQATT; CDR2 reads SNEGSKA (reference sequence). CDR3 size: 11 residues. The chain's CDR3 is CRTERVYGYTF. The CDR3 DNA is TGCAGGACCGAGCGGGTATATGGCTACACCTTC.

The V call is TRBV12-3 or TRBV12-4, the J call TRBJ2-3, with a weak D call TRBD1 (5 bases). V was clipped by 3 bases and J by 4 bases, with 14 bases between them. The CDR3 has 15 residues. Here the CDR3 reads CASSLVPWGPDTQYF. DNA for the CDR3: TGTGCCAGCAGTTTGGTCCCCTGGGGCCCAGATACGCAGTATTTT.

The CDR3 loop reads CSAPIPGRSNTEAFF. CDR3 sequence (DNA): TGCAGTGCTCCGATCCCGGGACGTTCGAACACTGAAGCTTTCTTT. J is TRBJ1-1 and V is TRBV20-1; perhaps TRBD1 as D (5 bases). Trimming pared 5 bases from V and 1 base from J, leaving 17 bases between. The CDR3 loop spans 15 amino acids. Germline values: CDR1 DFQATT, CDR2 SNEGSKA (reference sequence).

The genes are TRBV6-2 or TRBV6-3 and TRBJ1-1, with 8 bases lining up with TRBD1. Trimming at V came to 0 bases and at J to 4 bases, leaving 1 base not matched to a gene. The germline V gene encodes CDR1 MNHEY and CDR2 SVGEGT. The CDR3 spans 14 residues. The CDR3 is CASSYSGQVTEAFF. Here the CDR3 DNA reads TGTGCCAGCAGTTACTCGGGACAGGTCACTGAAGCTTTCTTT.